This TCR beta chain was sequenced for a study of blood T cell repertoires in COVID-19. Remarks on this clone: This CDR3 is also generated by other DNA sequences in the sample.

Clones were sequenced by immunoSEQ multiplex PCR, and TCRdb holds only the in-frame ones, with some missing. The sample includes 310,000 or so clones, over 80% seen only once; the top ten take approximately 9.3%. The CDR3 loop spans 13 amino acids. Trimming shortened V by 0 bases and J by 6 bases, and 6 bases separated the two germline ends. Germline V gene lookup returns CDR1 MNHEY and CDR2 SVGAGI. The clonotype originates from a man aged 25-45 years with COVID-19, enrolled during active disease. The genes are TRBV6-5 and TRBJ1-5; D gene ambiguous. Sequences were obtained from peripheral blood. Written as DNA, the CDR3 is TGTGCCAGCAGTTACTCAAGAGGTCAGCCCCAGCATTTT. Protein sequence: CASSYSRGQPQHF.